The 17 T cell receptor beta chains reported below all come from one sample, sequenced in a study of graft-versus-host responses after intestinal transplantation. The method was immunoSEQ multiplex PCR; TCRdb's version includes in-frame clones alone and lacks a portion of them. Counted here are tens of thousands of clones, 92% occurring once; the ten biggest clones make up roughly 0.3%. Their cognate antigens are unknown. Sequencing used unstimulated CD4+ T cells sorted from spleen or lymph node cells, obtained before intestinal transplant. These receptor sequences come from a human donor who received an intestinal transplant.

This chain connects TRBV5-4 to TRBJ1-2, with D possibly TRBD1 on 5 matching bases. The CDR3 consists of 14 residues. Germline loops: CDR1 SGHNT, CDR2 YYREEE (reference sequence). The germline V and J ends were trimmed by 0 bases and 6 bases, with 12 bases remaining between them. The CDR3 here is CASSLVSGIDGYTF. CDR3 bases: TGTGCCAGCAGCTTGGTTTCAGGGATTGATGGCTACACCTTC.

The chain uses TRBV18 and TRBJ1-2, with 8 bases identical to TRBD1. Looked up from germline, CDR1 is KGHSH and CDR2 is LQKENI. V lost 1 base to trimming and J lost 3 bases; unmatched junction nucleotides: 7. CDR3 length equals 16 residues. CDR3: CASSPQSRGRYYGYTF. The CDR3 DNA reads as TGTGCCAGCTCACCACAGTCCAGGGGGCGGTACTATGGCTACACCTTC.

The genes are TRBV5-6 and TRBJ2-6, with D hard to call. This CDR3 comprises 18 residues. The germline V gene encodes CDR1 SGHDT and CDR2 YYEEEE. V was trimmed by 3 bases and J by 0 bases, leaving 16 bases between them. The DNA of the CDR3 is TGTGCCAGCAGCTCCCGCCGGGTGGCCCGCTCTGGGGCCAACGTCCTGACTTTC. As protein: CASSSRRVARSGANVLTF. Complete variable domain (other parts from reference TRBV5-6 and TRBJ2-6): DAGVTQSPTHLIKTRGQQVTLRCSPKSGHDTVSWYQQALGQGPQFIFQYYEEEERQRGNFPDRFSGHQFPNYSSELNVNALLLGDSALYLCASSSRRVARSGANVLTFGAGSRLTVL.

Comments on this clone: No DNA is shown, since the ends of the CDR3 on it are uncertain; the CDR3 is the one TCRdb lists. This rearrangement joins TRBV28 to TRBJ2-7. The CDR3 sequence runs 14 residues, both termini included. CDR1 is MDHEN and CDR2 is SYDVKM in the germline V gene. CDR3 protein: CASSSSTTPYEQYF.

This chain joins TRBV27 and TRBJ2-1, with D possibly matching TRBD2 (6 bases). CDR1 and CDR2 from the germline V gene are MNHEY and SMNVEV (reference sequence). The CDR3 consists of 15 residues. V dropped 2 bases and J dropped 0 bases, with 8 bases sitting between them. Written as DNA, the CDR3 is TGTGCCAGCAGTTTAGCGGGGTACTCCTACAATGAGCAGTTCTTC. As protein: CASSLAGYSYNEQFF.

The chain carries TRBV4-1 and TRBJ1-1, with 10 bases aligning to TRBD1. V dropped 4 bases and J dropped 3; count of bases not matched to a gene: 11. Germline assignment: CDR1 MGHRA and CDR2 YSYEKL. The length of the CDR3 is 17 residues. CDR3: CASSRTFTGTGDTEAFF. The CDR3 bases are TGCGCCAGCAGCCGAACCTTTACCGGGACAGGGGACACTGAAGCTTTCTTT.

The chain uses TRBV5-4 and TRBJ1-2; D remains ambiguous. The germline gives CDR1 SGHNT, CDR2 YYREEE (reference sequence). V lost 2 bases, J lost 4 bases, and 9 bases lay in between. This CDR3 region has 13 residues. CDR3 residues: CASSFRAIYGYTF. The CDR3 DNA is TGTGCCAGCAGCTTCCGGGCAATCTATGGCTACACCTTC.

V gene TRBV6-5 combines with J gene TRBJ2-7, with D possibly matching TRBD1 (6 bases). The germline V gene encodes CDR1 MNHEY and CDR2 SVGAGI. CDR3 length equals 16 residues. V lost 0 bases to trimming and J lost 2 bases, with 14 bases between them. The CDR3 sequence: CASSYSSTGRPYEQYF. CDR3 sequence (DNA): TGTGCCAGCAGTTACTCGTCGACAGGCCGTCCCTACGAGCAGTACTTC.

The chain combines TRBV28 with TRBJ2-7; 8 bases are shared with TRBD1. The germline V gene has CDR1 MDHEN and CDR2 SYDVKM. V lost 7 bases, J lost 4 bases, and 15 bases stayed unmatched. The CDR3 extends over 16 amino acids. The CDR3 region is CASNKQGAGRSYEQYF. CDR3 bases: TGTGCCAGCAATAAGCAGGGGGCAGGTCGGTCATACGAGCAGTACTTC. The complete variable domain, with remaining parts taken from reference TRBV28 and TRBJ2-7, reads DVKVTQSSRYLVKRTGEKVFLECVQDMDHENMFWYRQDPGLGLRLIYFSYDVKMKEKGDIPEGYSVSREKKERFSLILESASTNQTSMYLCASNKQGAGRSYEQYFGPGTRLTVT.

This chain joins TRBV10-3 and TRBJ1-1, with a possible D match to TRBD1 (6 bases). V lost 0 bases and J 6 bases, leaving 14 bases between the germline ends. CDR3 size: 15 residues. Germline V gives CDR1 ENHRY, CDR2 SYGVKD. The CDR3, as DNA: TGTGCCATCAGTGAGTCGGACAGTACTTCTTCTGAAGCTTTCTTT. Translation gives CAISESDSTSSEAFF.

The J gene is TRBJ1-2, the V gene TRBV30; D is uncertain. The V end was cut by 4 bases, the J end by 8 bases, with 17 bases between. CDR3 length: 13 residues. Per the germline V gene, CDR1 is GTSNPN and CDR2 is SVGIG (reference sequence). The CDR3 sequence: CAWKTTGLKGYTF. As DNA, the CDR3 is TGTGCCTGGAAAACGACGGGATTGAAGGGCTACACCTTC.

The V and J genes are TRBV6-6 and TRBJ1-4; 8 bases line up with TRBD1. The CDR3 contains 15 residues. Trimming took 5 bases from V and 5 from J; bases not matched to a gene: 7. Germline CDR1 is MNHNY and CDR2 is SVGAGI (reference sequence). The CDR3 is CASSPRQGQNEKLFF. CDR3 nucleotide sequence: TGTGCCAGCAGTCCCAGACAGGGGCAGAATGAAAAACTGTTTTTT.

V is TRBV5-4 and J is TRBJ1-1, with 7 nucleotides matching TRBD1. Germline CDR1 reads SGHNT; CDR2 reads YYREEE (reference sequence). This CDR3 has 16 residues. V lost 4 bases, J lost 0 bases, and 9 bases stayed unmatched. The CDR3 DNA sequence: TGTGCCAGCAGCCAGGGGGGAATCGAAATGAACACTGAAGCTTTCTTT. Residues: CASSQGGIEMNTEAFF.

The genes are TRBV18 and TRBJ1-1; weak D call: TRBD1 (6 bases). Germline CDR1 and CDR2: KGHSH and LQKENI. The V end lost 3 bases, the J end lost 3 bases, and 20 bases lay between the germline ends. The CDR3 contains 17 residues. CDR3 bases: TGTGCCAGCTCACCCAGGGACATGGCGGTTGGGTACACTGAAGCTTTCTTT. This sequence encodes CASSPRDMAVGYTEAFF.

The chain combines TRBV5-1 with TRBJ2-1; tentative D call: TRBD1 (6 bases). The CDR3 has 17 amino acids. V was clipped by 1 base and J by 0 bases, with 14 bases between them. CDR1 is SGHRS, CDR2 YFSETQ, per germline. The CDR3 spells CASSLTPRDTSYNEQFF. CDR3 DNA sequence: TGCGCCAGCAGCTTGACCCCCCGGGACACCTCCTACAATGAGCAGTTCTTC.

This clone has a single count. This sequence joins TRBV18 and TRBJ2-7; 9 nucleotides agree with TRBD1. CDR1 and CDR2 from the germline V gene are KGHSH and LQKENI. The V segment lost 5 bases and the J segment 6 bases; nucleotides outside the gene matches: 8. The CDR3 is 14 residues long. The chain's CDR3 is CASSKQGAPPEQYF. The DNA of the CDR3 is TGTGCCAGCTCAAAACAGGGGGCACCTCCCGAGCAGTACTTC.

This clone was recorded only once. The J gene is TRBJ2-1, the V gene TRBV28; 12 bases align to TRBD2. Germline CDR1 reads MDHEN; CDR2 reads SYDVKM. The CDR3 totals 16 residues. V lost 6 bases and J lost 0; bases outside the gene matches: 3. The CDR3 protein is CASRRLAGVSYNEQFF. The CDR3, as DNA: TGTGCCAGCAGACGACTAGCGGGAGTCTCCTACAATGAGCAGTTCTTC.